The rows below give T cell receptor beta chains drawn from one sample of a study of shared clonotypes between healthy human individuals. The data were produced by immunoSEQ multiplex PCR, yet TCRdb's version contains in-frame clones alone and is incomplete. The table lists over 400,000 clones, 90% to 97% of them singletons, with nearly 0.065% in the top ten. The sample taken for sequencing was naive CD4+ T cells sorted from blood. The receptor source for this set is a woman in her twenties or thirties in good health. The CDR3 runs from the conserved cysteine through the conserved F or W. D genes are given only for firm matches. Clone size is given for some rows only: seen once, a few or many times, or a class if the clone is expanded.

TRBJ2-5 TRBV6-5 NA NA CASRAGVRQETQYF TGTGCCAGCAGGGCAGGGGTGAGGCAAGAGACCCAGTACTTC
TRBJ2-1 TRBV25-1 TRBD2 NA CASSGTSGRRSEQFF TGTGCCAGCAGTGGTACTAGCGGGAGAAGGAGTGAGCAGTTCTTC
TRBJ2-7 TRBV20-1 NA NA CSAQTGPEQYF TGCAGTGCTCAGACTGGCCCCGAGCAGTACTTC
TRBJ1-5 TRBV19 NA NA CASSSHGPGSNQPQHF TGTGCCAGTAGTTCCCACGGGCCCGGAAGCAATCAGCCCCAGCATTTT
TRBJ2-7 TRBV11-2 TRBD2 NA CASSLAAGVRDEQYF TGTGCCAGCAGCTTAGCAGCGGGGGTACGGGACGAGCAGTACTTC
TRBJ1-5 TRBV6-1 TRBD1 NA CASSNRDSPNQPQHF TGTGCCAGCAGTAACCGGGACAGCCCCAATCAGCCCCAGCATTTT
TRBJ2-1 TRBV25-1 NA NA CASLDLGNEQFF TGTGCCAGCCTGGATTTGGGCAATGAGCAGTTCTTC
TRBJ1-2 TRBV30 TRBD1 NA CAWRRTGVDYGYTF TGTGCCTGGAGGCGGACAGGGGTAGACTATGGCTACACCTTC
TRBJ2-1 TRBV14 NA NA CASSQRGGTSASYNEQFF TGTGCCAGCAGCCAAAGGGGGGGTACTAGCGCCTCCTACAATGAGCAGTTCTTC
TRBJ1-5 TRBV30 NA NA CAWSVGGVQVGNQPQHF TGTGCCTGGAGTGTAGGGGGGGTACAGGTCGGAAATCAGCCCCAGCATTTT
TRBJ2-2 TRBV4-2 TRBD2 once CASSQEQREFGELFF TGTGCCAGCAGCCAAGAACAGCGGGAGTTTGGGGAGCTGTTTTTT
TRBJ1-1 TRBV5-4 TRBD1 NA CASSFRDSLGTEAFF TGTGCCAGCAGCTTTCGGGACAGTCTTGGCACTGAAGCTTTCTTT
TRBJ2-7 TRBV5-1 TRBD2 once CASSPKAGRSYEQYF TGCGCCAGCAGCCCGAAAGCGGGAAGATCCTACGAGCAGTACTTC
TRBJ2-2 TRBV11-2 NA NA CASEVQRGTNTGELFF TGTGCCAGCGAAGTTCAGAGGGGGACGAACACCGGGGAGCTGTTTTTT
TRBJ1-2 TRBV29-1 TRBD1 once CSVGGQGAGYGYTF TGCAGCGTTGGCGGACAGGGGGCGGGCTATGGCTACACCTTC
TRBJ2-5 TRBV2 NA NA CASSRTTQYF TGTGCCAGCAGCAGAACGACCCAGTACTTC
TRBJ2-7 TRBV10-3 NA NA CATTPGGPYEQYF TGTGCCACCACCCCAGGGGGGCCCTACGAGCAGTACTTC
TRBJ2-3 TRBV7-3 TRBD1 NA CASSLMGQNTDTQYF TGTGCCAGCAGCTTAATGGGACAGAACACAGATACGCAGTATTTT
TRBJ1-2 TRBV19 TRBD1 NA CASSTDDREVYGYTF TGTGCCAGTAGCACCGACGACAGGGAAGTCTATGGCTACACCTTC
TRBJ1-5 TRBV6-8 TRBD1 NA CASSYRDRRRHQPQHF TGTGCCAGCAGTTACAGGGACAGAAGGCGTCATCAGCCCCAGCATTTT
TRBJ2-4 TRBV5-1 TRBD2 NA CASSLASTSGKENIQYF TGCGCCAGCAGCTTGGCCAGCACTAGCGGGAAAGAAAACATTCAGTACTTC
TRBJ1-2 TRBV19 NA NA CASSINTIWGYGYTF TGTGCCAGTAGTATAAACACAATCTGGGGCTATGGCTACACCTTC
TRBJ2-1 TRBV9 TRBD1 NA CASSLRGLSSYNEQFF TGTGCCAGCAGCCTCAGGGGGTTAAGCTCCTACAATGAGCAGTTCTTC
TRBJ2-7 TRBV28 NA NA CASSSGTATFSYEQYF TGTGCCAGCAGTTCCGGGACGGCAACTTTCTCCTACGAGCAGTACTTC
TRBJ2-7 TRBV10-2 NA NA CASSELQLGYEQYF TGCGCCAGCAGTGAGTTACAGCTAGGCTACGAGCAGTACTTC
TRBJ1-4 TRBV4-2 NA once CASSQDTTAGNEKLFF TGTGCCAGCAGCCAAGATACAACGGCGGGTAATGAAAAACTGTTTTTT
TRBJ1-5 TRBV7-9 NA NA CASSLLGSNQPQHF TGTGCCAGCAGCTTGTTGGGAAGCAATCAGCCCCAGCATTTT
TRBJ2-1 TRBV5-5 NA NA CASWPGGNEQFF TGTGCCAGTTGGCCTGGCGGCAATGAGCAGTTCTTC
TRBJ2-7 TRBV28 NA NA CASSLTVGLYEQYF TGTGCCAGCAGTTTAACCGTAGGCCTCTACGAGCAGTACTTC
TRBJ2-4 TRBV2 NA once CASEGQVVAKNIQYF TGTGCCAGCGAAGGGCAGGTCGTAGCCAAAAACATTCAGTACTTC
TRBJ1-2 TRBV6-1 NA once CASSEANQLIYGYTF TGTGCCAGCAGTGAAGCGAACCAGCTAATCTATGGCTACACCTTC
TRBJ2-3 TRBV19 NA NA CASGWVGYTDTQYF TGTGCCAGTGGGTGGGTTGGGTACACAGATACGCAGTATTTT
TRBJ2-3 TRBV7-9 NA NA CASSSLLSTDTQYF TGTGCCAGCAGCTCCCTGCTGAGCACAGATACGCAGTATTTT
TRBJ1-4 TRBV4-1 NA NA CASSQIGRKLFF TGCGCCAGCAGCCAGATCGGACGAAAACTGTTTTTT
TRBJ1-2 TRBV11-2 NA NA CASSLLGGGFGYGYTF TGTGCCAGCAGCTTACTTGGGGGGGGTTTTGGCTATGGCTACACCTTC
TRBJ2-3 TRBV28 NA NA CASNQRAASTDTQYF TGTGCCAGCAATCAAAGGGCAGCTAGCACAGATACGCAGTATTTT
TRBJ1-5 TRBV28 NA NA CASSNLHQPQHF TGTGCCAGCAGCAACTTACATCAGCCCCAGCATTTT
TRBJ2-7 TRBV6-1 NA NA CASSDSSDSYEQYF TGTGCCAGCAGCGATTCTAGCGATTCCTACGAGCAGTACTTC
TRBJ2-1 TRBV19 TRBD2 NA CASSIQREVNEQFF TGTGCCAGTAGTATCCAGCGGGAGGTCAATGAGCAGTTCTTC
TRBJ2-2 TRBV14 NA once CASSQDRLDTGELFF TGTGCCAGCAGCCAAGATCGACTAGACACCGGGGAGCTGTTTTTT
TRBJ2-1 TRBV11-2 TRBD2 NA CASSESRTRAYNEQFF TGTGCCAGCAGCGAAAGTAGGACTAGGGCCTACAATGAGCAGTTCTTC
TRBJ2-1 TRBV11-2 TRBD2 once CASSFGLAGGWGIYNEQFF TGTGCCAGCAGCTTCGGTCTAGCGGGAGGTTGGGGTATATACAATGAGCAGTTCTTC
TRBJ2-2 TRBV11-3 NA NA CASSLDGSFTGELFF TGTGCCAGCAGTCTAGACGGGTCATTCACCGGTGAGCTGTTTTTT
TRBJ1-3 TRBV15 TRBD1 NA CATSRGQGANTIYF TGTGCCACCAGCAGGGGTCAGGGGGCGAACACCATATATTTT
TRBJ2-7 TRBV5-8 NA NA CASSLLVGGYDEQYF TGTGCCAGCAGCTTGTTGGTGGGAGGTTACGACGAGCAGTACTTC
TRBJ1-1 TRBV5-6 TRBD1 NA CASSWDRGNTEAFF TGTGCCAGCAGCTGGGACAGGGGAAACACTGAAGCTTTCTTT
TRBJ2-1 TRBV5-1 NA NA CASSPWVQSEQFF TGCGCCAGCAGCCCTTGGGTTCAGAGTGAGCAGTTCTTC